This T cell receptor beta chain was sequenced during a study of control samples from healthy donors and cancer patients. Clones were sequenced by immunoSEQ multiplex PCR, and TCRdb holds only the in-frame ones, with some missing. The data show about 38,000 clones, around 83% seen once. This CDR3 comprises 19 residues. Unmatched junction bases numbered 20, after V lost 2 bases and J lost 8 bases. Per germline, CDR1 SGHDN and CDR2 FVKESK. This clone was seen just once. The chain recombines TRBV14 with TRBJ2-3; TRBD2 matches at 9 bases. Sequenced input: PBMCs. The clonotype was recovered from an older woman with lung cancer. This chain's CDR3 is CASSQTDPWAGGHQVTQYF. For the CDR3, the DNA is TGTGCCAGCAGCCAAACCGATCCTTGGGCGGGGGGGCATCAGGTTACGCAGTATTTT. The full variable domain, rest sourced from reference TRBV14 and TRBJ2-3, is EAGVTQFPSHSVIEKGQTVTLRCDPISGHDNLYWYRRVMGKEIKFLLHFVKESKQDESGMPNNRFLAERTGGTYSTLKVQPAELEDSGVYFCASSQTDPWAGGHQVTQYFGPGTRLTVL.